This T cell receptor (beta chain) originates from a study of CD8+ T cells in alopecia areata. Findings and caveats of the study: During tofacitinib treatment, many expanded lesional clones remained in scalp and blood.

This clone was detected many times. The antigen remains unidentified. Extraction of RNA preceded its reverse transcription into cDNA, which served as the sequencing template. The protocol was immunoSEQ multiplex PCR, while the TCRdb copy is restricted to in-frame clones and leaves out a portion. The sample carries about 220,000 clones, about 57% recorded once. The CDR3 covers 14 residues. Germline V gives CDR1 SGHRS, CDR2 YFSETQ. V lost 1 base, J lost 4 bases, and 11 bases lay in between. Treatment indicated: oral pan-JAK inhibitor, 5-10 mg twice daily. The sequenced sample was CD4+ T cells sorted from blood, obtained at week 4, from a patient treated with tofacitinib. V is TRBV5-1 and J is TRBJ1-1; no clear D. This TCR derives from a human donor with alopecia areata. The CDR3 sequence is CASSLRGSGTEAFF. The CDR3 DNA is TGCGCCAGCAGCTTGCGGGGAAGTGGCACTGAAGCTTTCTTT. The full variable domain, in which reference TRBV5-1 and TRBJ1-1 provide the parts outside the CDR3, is KAGVTQTPRYLIKTRGQQVTLSCSPISGHRSVSWYQQTPGQGLQFLFEYFSETQRNKGNFPGRFSGRQFSNSRSEMNVSTLELGDSALYLCASSLRGSGTEAFFGQGTRLTVV.